The 21 T cell receptor beta chains in this list originate from one sample, sequenced in a study of T cell responses to AZD1222 COVID-19 vaccine. Produced via immunoSEQ multiplex PCR; TCRdb's table is partial and in-frame only. The sample includes roughly 150,000 clones, roughly 90% seen only once; the top ten take about 1.6%. Specimen: peripheral blood, collected on day 0 of AZD1222 vaccination. Source of these receptors: an adult in good health.

This clone has more than one count but fewer than ten. The chain is built from TRBV6-5 and TRBJ2-7, with 10 bases fitting TRBD1. The length of the CDR3 is 13 residues. The V gene's germline CDR1 is MNHEY and CDR2 SVGAGI. With V trimmed by 7 bases and J by 4 bases, 4 bases remained unmatched. CDR3 residues: CASTRTGGYEQYF. The DNA for the CDR3 is TGTGCCAGCACTAGGACAGGGGGGTACGAGCAGTACTTC.

CDR3 in DNA: TGTGCCAGCAGCCGGGGACAGGGCTTCCAGCCCCAGCATTTT. Amino acid sequence: CASSRGQGFQPQHF. The chain recombines TRBV5-8 with TRBJ1-5; 9 bases agree with TRBD1. Germline values: CDR1 SGHTS, CDR2 YDEGEE. The CDR3 is made up of 14 amino acids. J gave up 7 bases and V 4 bases, and 6 bases lay outside the gene matches.

The chain has TRBV4-2 and TRBJ2-3; D is ambiguous. Germline V CDR1 and CDR2: LGHNA, YNFKEQ. This CDR3 spans 13 amino acids. Trimming took off 3 bases at V and 2 bases at J, with 6 bases between the two ends. CDR3: CASSQGDTDTQYF. CDR3 sequence (DNA): TGTGCCAGCAGCCAGGGCGACACAGATACGCAGTATTTT.

The rearrangement uses TRBV10-2 and TRBJ2-7, with D possibly being TRBD1 (5 bases). Trimming took 4 bases from V and 5 from J, leaving 9 bases between them. Germline CDR1 is WSHSY and CDR2 is SAAADI. The CDR3 totals 12 residues. Here the CDR3 DNA reads TGCGCCAGCAGTGCGGCAGGGAACGAGCAGTACTTC. Translating it yields CASSAAGNEQYF.

The chain joins TRBV7-2 to TRBJ2-7; 7 bases align to TRBD1. Trimming removed 3 bases from V and 2 bases from J; junction bases left unmatched: 4. This CDR3 comprises 14 residues. Germline V CDR1 and CDR2: SGHTA, FQGNSA. In nucleotides, the CDR3 is TGTGCCAGCAGCTTCCCGGGACAGCCCTACGAGCAGTACTTC. This encodes CASSFPGQPYEQYF.

The rearrangement joins TRBV6-5 to TRBJ1-3; TRBD1 might be the D (6 bases). V lost 0 bases, J lost 1 base, and 10 bases lay in between. The CDR3 consists of 16 residues. Germline-derived CDR1 and CDR2 are MNHEY and SVGAGI. Here the CDR3 DNA reads TGTGCCAGCAGTTACTCAGGGAGGGGGTCTGGAAACACCATATATTTT. The encoded protein is CASSYSGRGSGNTIYF.

A single count supports this clone. The chain has TRBV5-8 and TRBJ2-7; TRBD1 might be the D (6 bases). CDR1 is SGHTS and CDR2 is YDEGEE in the germline V gene. The CDR3 has 13 residues. Trimming stripped 3 bases from V and 7 bases from J, with 14 bases between. CDR3 sequence: CASSSGWGREQYF. The DNA for the CDR3 is TGTGCCAGCAGCTCCGGTTGGGGGCGAGAGCAGTACTTC.

The rearrangement links TRBV30 to TRBJ1-6, with TRBD1 matching over 9 bases. Germline-derived CDR1 and CDR2 are GTSNPN and SVGIG (reference sequence). Trimming at V came to 2 bases and at J to 7 bases, leaving 6 bases not matched to a gene. The CDR3 sequence is 15 residues long. The CDR3: CAWSSSTGGNSPLHF. The CDR3 nucleotides are TGTGCCTGGAGTTCTTCGACAGGGGGAAATTCACCCCTCCACTTT.

This chain joins TRBV5-1 and TRBJ2-5, with D possibly being TRBD2 (5 bases). In germline, CDR1 is SGHRS, CDR2 YFSETQ. CDR3 length: 13 residues. V lost 1 base and J 5 bases, leaving 9 bases between the germline ends. This CDR3 is CASSLTGWETQYF. CDR3 coding DNA: TGCGCCAGCAGCTTGACGGGGTGGGAGACCCAGTACTTC.

This clone showed up just once. The V and J genes are TRBV20-1 and TRBJ1-5, with 8 bases aligning to TRBD1. The CDR3 is made up of 17 amino acids. V shed 3 bases and J 0 bases; nucleotides not matched to a gene: 10. The germline V gene encodes CDR1 DFQATT and CDR2 SNEGSKA (reference sequence). The CDR3, as DNA: TGCAGTGCTAGTTCGGGCAGGGGGCAATATAGCAATCAGCCCCAGCATTTT. It is translated as CSASSGRGQYSNQPQHF.

The rearrangement joins TRBV3-1 (or the pseudogene TRBV3-2) to TRBJ2-1; TRBD1 matches 7 bases. This CDR3 region has 15 residues. The junction had 10 bases not matched to a gene; V was cut back by 4 bases and J by 7 bases. CDR1 and CDR2 (germline): LGHDT, YNNKEL (reference sequence). CDR3 coding DNA: TGTGCCAGCAGCCCTACCCGGGGCAGGGGGAATGAGCAGTTCTTC. This encodes CASSPTRGRGNEQFF.

This clone was seen once. The rearrangement joins TRBV5-1 to TRBJ1-1; the match to TRBD1 covers 8 bases. The CDR3 runs to 17 residues. Trimming took 2 bases from V and 5 from J; bases not matched to a gene: 14. Germline assignment: CDR1 SGHRS and CDR2 YFSETQ. The CDR3 region has the DNA TGCGCCAGCAGCTTCGGCTCTCAGGGGGCTCGACGGACTGAAGCTTTCTTT. Translation: CASSFGSQGARRTEAFF.

This chain links TRBV27 with TRBJ2-7, with D possibly TRBD2 on 6 matching bases. The V end was cut by 5 bases, the J end by 3 bases, with 11 bases between. Looked up from germline, CDR1 is MNHEY and CDR2 is SMNVEV (reference sequence). The CDR3 is made up of 13 amino acids. The CDR3 here is CASSLGLSYEQYF. The CDR3 nucleotides read TGTGCCAGCAGTCTAGGACTAAGCTACGAGCAGTACTTC.

The J gene is TRBJ1-5, the V gene TRBV4-1, with 10 nucleotides matching TRBD1. This CDR3 is 17 amino acids long. Trimming at V came to 3 bases and at J to 7 bases, leaving 12 bases not matched to a gene. Germline CDR1 reads MGHRA; CDR2 reads YSYEKL. This CDR3 is CASSHPTGGAFGQPQHF. The CDR3 bases are TGCGCCAGCAGCCACCCGACAGGGGGCGCATTCGGGCAGCCCCAGCATTTT.

The V call is TRBV16, the J call TRBJ1-2, with D perhaps TRBD1 (6 bases). This CDR3 region has 14 residues. The V gene's germline CDR1 is KGHSY and CDR2 FQNENV. V shed 4 bases and J shed 12 bases, with 21 bases lying between them. This CDR3 is CASSPPQGPILDTF. The CDR3 DNA reads as TGTGCCAGCAGCCCTCCACAGGGCCCCATCCTCGACACCTTC.

The gene calls are TRBV9 and TRBJ2-7; TRBD1 might be the D (6 bases). The ends were cut back, 0 bases at V and 3 bases at J, with 13 bases in the middle. Germline loops: CDR1 SGDLS, CDR2 YYNGEE. The CDR3 loop spans 15 amino acids. This chain's CDR3 is CASSVGGTSLYEQYF. CDR3 nucleotide sequence: TGTGCCAGCAGCGTAGGTGGGACATCTCTCTACGAGCAGTACTTC.

The CDR3 protein is CASSLDAVRSGGIGTQYF. The CDR3 DNA follows: TGTGCCAGCAGCTTAGACGCGGTGAGGAGCGGGGGGATCGGTACGCAGTATTTT. V gene TRBV7-9 combines with J gene TRBJ2-3; 9 bases line up with TRBD2. J lost 8 bases, V lost 1 base, and 16 bases had no gene match. From germline, CDR1 is SEHNR and CDR2 FQNEAQ (reference sequence). This CDR3 region has 18 residues.

This chain uses TRBV11-2 with TRBJ2-5; TRBD1 or TRBD2 may be the D gene (7 bases each). Germline V gene data show CDR1 as SGHAT and CDR2 as FQNNGV. Trimming removed 2 bases from V and 5 bases from J, with 12 bases in between. This CDR3 comprises 14 residues. In nucleotides, the CDR3 is TGTGCCAGCAGCTTACGACAGGGAGGGGAGACCCAGTACTTC. Its translation: CASSLRQGGETQYF.

This clone was observed once. The chain recombines TRBV6-1 with TRBJ2-1; no reliable D call. Germline V gives CDR1 MNHNS, CDR2 SASEGT. The V and J ends lost 1 base and 2 bases respectively, with 12 bases between them. The CDR3 spans 16 residues. CDR3 amino acids: CASSEESMRPYNEQFF. The CDR3 DNA sequence: TGTGCCAGCAGTGAAGAAAGCATGAGACCCTACAATGAGCAGTTCTTC.

The chain has TRBV5-1 and TRBJ1-4; 7 nucleotides align to TRBD1. This CDR3 is built from 18 residues. V was pared by 2 bases and J by 5 bases, with 15 bases of the junction left unmatched. Germline CDR1 SGHRS, CDR2 YFSETQ. The CDR3 nucleotides are TGCGCCAGCAGCTTAACTCCGGGACAGACAGGATTAAATGAAAAACTGTTTTTT. Residues: CASSLTPGQTGLNEKLFF.

The J gene is TRBJ1-1, the V gene TRBV19; possible D gene TRBD1, 5 bases. The CDR3 spans 15 residues. Deletions cut 3 bases from V and 0 bases from J, with 11 bases between. CDR1 and CDR2 from the germline V gene are LNHDA and SQIVND (reference sequence). The CDR3 bases are TGTGCCAGTAGTATTTCGGGACGGATGAACACTGAAGCTTTCTTT. This sequence encodes CASSISGRMNTEAFF.